Listed here are 27 T cell receptor beta chains from one sample, sequenced in a study of T cell repertoires in cytomegalovirus infection. Via MiXCR, TCRdb re-called the reads, giving one row per CDR3 protein. The sample lists around 270,000 distinct CDR3 sequences, 9.1% seen once, with approximately 15% in the top ten. Sequenced sample: PBMCs. The receptors come from a human donor in good health (CMV status not recorded). Some clones in this sample may be carry-over from other donors' samples.

The V gene is TRBV4-1, the J gene TRBJ2-3; D call uncertain. CDR3 length equals 12 residues. Germline V gene sequence: CDR1 MGHRA, CDR2 YSYEKL. V lost 1 base to trimming and J lost 3 bases, with 2 bases between them. CDR3 sequence (DNA): TGCGCCAGCAGCCAAGCGACAGATACGCAGTATTTT. This translates into CASSQATDTQYF.

CDR3 residues: CASSLKSNTGELFF. CDR3 bases: TGTGCCAGCAGCTTGAAGTCCAACACCGGGGAGCTGTTTTTT. The chain couples TRBV5-6 to TRBJ2-2; no clear D gene. The V and J ends lost 1 base and 2 bases respectively, with 6 bases between them. The CDR3 spans 14 residues. CDR1 is SGHDT and CDR2 is YYEEEE in the germline V gene. Filled out from reference TRBV5-6 and TRBJ2-2, the complete variable domain reads DAGVTQSPTHLIKTRGQQVTLRCSPKSGHDTVSWYQQALGQGPQFIFQYYEEEERQRGNFPDRFSGHQFPNYSSELNVNALLLGDSALYLCASSLKSNTGELFFGEGSRLTVL.

The chain carries TRBV29-1 and TRBJ2-1; 9 nucleotides align to TRBD2. V dropped 6 bases and J dropped 4; count of bases not matched to a gene: 7. Per the germline V gene, CDR1 is SQVTM and CDR2 is ANQGSEA. This CDR3 is 14 amino acids long. The CDR3 loop is CSVPGLARYNEQFF. CDR3 bases: TGCAGCGTCCCGGGACTAGCTCGGTACAATGAGCAGTTCTTC.

This clonotype was seen at least ten times. The V gene is TRBV28, the J gene TRBJ1-6; 10 nucleotides match TRBD1. This CDR3 contains 14 residues. Germline V CDR1 and CDR2: MDHEN, SYDVKM. Unmatched junction bases numbered 8, after V lost 7 bases and J lost 11 bases. In DNA, the CDR3 is TGTGCCAGCACCAACCGGGACAGGGGAGCACCCCTCCACTTT. This codes for CASTNRDRGAPLHF.

This clonotype was picked up many times. V usage is TRBV7-2 and J usage is TRBJ2-1; TRBD2 aligns across 7 bases. Germline V gene data show CDR1 as SGHTA and CDR2 as FQGNSA. The CDR3 contains 15 residues. V was pared by 1 base and J by 8 bases, with 8 bases of the junction left unmatched. The CDR3, as DNA: TGTGCCAGCAGCTTAGTGCTAGCGGCGGGGGATGAGCAGTTCTTC. Amino acid sequence: CASSLVLAAGDEQFF.

This clonotype was seen ten or more times. This rearrangement joins TRBV7-8 to TRBJ2-3; tentative D call: TRBD2 (5 bases). V lost 5 bases, J lost 0 bases, and 12 bases lay in between. The CDR3 is made up of 15 amino acids. The germline V gene has CDR1 SGHVS and CDR2 FQNEAQ. The CDR3 loop reads CASSPPGSSTDTQYF. CDR3 nucleotides: TGTGCCAGCAGCCCACCGGGATCTAGCACAGATACGCAGTATTTT.

This clonotype was detected many times. V and J are TRBV7-2 and TRBJ2-1; no firm D call. The germline V gene encodes CDR1 SGHTA and CDR2 FQGNSA. CDR3 length: 12 residues. V was shortened by 0 bases and J by 8 bases, with 5 bases between the two germline ends. The chain's CDR3 is CASSLAGHEQFF. In DNA form, the CDR3 reads TGTGCCAGCAGCTTAGCCGGCCATGAGCAGTTCTTC.

This clonotype was recorded at least ten times. The chain uses TRBV7-2 and TRBJ2-5, with D uncertain. CDR3 length: 14 amino acids. Germline CDR1 reads SGHTA; CDR2 reads FQGNSA. Trimming removed 4 bases at V and 5 bases at J, with 14 bases between. The CDR3 DNA reads TGTGCCAGCAGCTCTGGCGACGTTGCGGAGACCCAGTACTTC. Translating it yields CASSSGDVAETQYF.

This clonotype was counted ten times or more. V usage is TRBV12-5 and J usage is TRBJ1-5; TRBD1 is a possible D gene (5 bases). This CDR3 contains 14 residues. Trimming cost V 0 bases and J 10 bases, with 13 bases left between them. Germline assignment: CDR1 LGHNT and CDR2 FRNRAP. The CDR3 bases are TGTGCTAGTGGTTTGGTTCTGCGGGACCAACCCCAGCATTTT. This sequence encodes CASGLVLRDQPQHF.

This clonotype was observed many times. The genes are TRBV27 and TRBJ1-1; no firm D call. The CDR3 spans 14 residues. Germline V CDR1 and CDR2: MNHEY, SMNVEV (reference sequence). The V end was cut by 4 bases, the J end by 2 bases, with 11 bases between. CDR3 DNA: TGTGCCAGCAGTTCTTGGACTGGTAACACTGAAGCTTTCTTT. Residues: CASSSWTGNTEAFF.

V usage is TRBV4-2 and J usage is TRBJ1-1; D call uncertain. Looked up from germline, CDR1 is LGHNA and CDR2 is YNFKEQ. V was clipped by 2 bases and J by 7 bases, with 14 bases between them. The CDR3 sequence is 14 residues long. The chain's CDR3 is CASSQSGGRDEAFF. The CDR3 DNA reads TGTGCCAGCAGCCAATCAGGTGGTCGGGATGAAGCTTTCTTT.

This chain connects TRBV15 to TRBJ2-5; no firm D call. With 0 bases removed from V and 5 bases from J, the gap between germline ends came to 4 bases. The CDR3 runs to 12 residues. The germline gives CDR1 LNHNV, CDR2 YYDKDF (reference sequence). CDR3 nucleotide sequence: TGTGCCACCAGCAGAGATATGGAGACCCAGTACTTC. Translating it yields CATSRDMETQYF.

This clonotype showed up just a few times. The chain recombines TRBV14 with TRBJ2-5; no clear D gene. Germline CDR1 SGHDN, CDR2 FVKESK. This CDR3 comprises 15 residues. Trimming stripped 1 base from V and 7 bases from J, with 16 bases between. For the CDR3, the DNA is TGTGCCAGCAGCCAAGGGTTCGGCGGTGGTGGGACCCAGTACTTC. Protein sequence: CASSQGFGGGGTQYF.

This clonotype was counted many times. The chain is built from TRBV7-2 and TRBJ2-1; D remains ambiguous. Germline loops: CDR1 SGHTA, CDR2 FQGNSA. The V end was cut by 7 bases, the J end by 8 bases, with 15 bases between. CDR3 length: 13 amino acids. The DNA of the CDR3 is TGTGCCAGCACTTTAAGGCCTGCCGATGAGCAGTTCTTC. This codes for CASTLRPADEQFF. Filled out from reference TRBV7-2 and TRBJ2-1, the complete variable domain reads GAGVSQSPSNKVTEKGKDVELRCDPISGHTALYWYRQSLGQGLEFLIYFQGNSAPDKSGLPSDRFSAERTGGSVSTLTIQRTQQEDSAVYLCASTLRPADEQFFGPGTRLTVL.

In its sample, this clonotype was seen many times. CDR3 DNA: TGTGCCAGCAGCCATGGGGCTAGCGGGGGACACACAGATACGCAGTATTTT. Its protein product is CASSHGASGGHTDTQYF. The V gene is TRBV7-2, the J gene TRBJ2-3; TRBD2 matches 10 bases. The V segment lost 5 bases and the J segment 2 bases; nucleotides outside the gene matches: 10. CDR3 length equals 17 residues. CDR1 and CDR2 from the germline V gene are SGHTA and FQGNSA.

In its sample, this clonotype was seen many times. The chain employs TRBV28 and TRBJ1-5; TRBD1 matches at 8 bases. Trimming took 6 bases from V and 4 from J; bases not matched to a gene: 5. Germline V CDR1 and CDR2: MDHEN, SYDVKM. The CDR3 length is 14 residues. DNA of the CDR3: TGTGCCAGCAGCGTGACAGGGGTGAATCAGCCCCAGCATTTT. This gives the protein CASSVTGVNQPQHF. Full variable domain (rest looked up from reference TRBV28 and TRBJ1-5): DVKVTQSSRYLVKRTGEKVFLECVQDMDHENMFWYRQDPGLGLRLIYFSYDVKMKEKGDIPEGYSVSREKKERFSLILESASTNQTSMYLCASSVTGVNQPQHFGDGTRLSIL.

This clonotype was seen more than once but under ten times. This chain connects TRBV3-1 to TRBJ2-7; D is ambiguous. Germline CDR1 is LGHDT and CDR2 is YNNKEL (reference sequence). V was trimmed by 3 bases and J by 0 bases, leaving 12 bases between them. This CDR3 region has 15 residues. The CDR3 DNA follows: TGTGCCAGCAGCCACAATGGGGTCACCTCCTACGAGCAGTACTTC. Translated, it gives CASSHNGVTSYEQYF.

This clonotype occurred many times. J is TRBJ2-7 and V is TRBV2, with TRBD1 matching 12 bases. CDR1 is SNHLY and CDR2 is FYNNEI in the germline V gene. V shed 7 bases and J 2 bases; nucleotides not matched to a gene: 12. The CDR3 has 17 amino acids. CDR3 DNA: TGTGCCAGCATCCCCGGGACAGGGGGCAGCGGTGCCTACGAGCAGTACTTC. It codes for CASIPGTGGSGAYEQYF. Supplemented by reference TRBV2 and TRBJ2-7, the full variable domain reads EPEVTQTPSHQVTQMGQEVILRCVPISNHLYFYWYRQILGQKVEFLVSFYNNEISEKSEIFDDQFSVERPDGSNFTLKIRSTKLEDSAMYFCASIPGTGGSGAYEQYFGPGTRLTVT.

This clonotype was counted between two and nine times. The CDR3 loop is CASSPWGGATNEQFF. The CDR3 DNA reads TGTGCCAGCAGCCCCTGGGGGGGGGCAACCAATGAGCAGTTCTTC. The chain joins TRBV6-2 or TRBV6-3 to TRBJ2-1, with D perhaps TRBD2 (7 bases). V lost 6 bases and J lost 6, with 18 bases in between. Germline-derived CDR1 and CDR2 are MNHEY and SVGEGT. The CDR3 is 15 amino acids.

This clonotype came up a few times. For the CDR3, the DNA is TGTGCCAGCCATAAAATGATCGGGCAGAATCAGCCCCAGCATTTT. This translates into CASHKMIGQNQPQHF. The chain links TRBV28 to TRBJ1-5; unclear D gene. The CDR3 runs 15 residues. CDR1 and CDR2 from the germline V gene are MDHEN and SYDVKM. Between the trimmed V and J ends, which lost 8 bases and 4 bases, there was a span of 18 bases.

CDR3 residues: CASSPQGLAGTDTQYF. Here the CDR3 DNA reads TGTGCCAGCAGCCCCCAAGGACTAGCGGGCACAGATACGCAGTATTTT. V and J are TRBV7-2 and TRBJ2-3; 10 bases align to TRBD2. CDR3 length: 16 amino acids. With 5 bases clipped from V and 1 base from J, the junction kept 6 bases outside the gene matches. CDR1 and CDR2 from the germline V gene are SGHTA and FQGNSA.

V gene TRBV11-2 combines with J gene TRBJ2-2, with 7 bases lining up with TRBD2. Germline assignment: CDR1 SGHAT and CDR2 FQNNGV. CDR3 length: 18 amino acids. Unmatched junction bases numbered 17, after V lost 4 bases and J lost 6 bases. Written as DNA, the CDR3 is TGTGCCAGCAGCTCCAATTTAGCCGCGGCTAGCGGAGCCGGGGAGCTGTTTTTT. Translated: CASSSNLAAASGAGELFF.

The J gene is TRBJ2-3, the V gene TRBV3-1; D is uncertain. Germline values: CDR1 LGHDT, CDR2 YNNKEL (reference sequence). V gave up 2 bases and J gave up 6 bases, with 15 bases separating them. There are 15 residues in the CDR3. The CDR3 sequence: CASSQPPPLGDTQYF. The CDR3 bases are TGTGCCAGCAGCCAACCTCCCCCCCTCGGGGATACGCAGTATTTT.

This clonotype was recorded many times. CDR3: CASSRDRGKQETQYF. The CDR3 DNA reads as TGTGCCAGCAGCCGGGACAGGGGGAAGCAAGAGACCCAGTACTTC. J is TRBJ2-5 and V is TRBV7-2, with 11 nucleotides matching TRBD1. Trimming removed 5 bases from V and 2 bases from J; junction bases left unmatched: 4. Germline loops: CDR1 SGHTA, CDR2 FQGNSA. CDR3 length: 15 amino acids. Full variable domain (remainder filled in from reference TRBV7-2 and TRBJ2-5): GAGVSQSPSNKVTEKGKDVELRCDPISGHTALYWYRQSLGQGLEFLIYFQGNSAPDKSGLPSDRFSAERTGGSVSTLTIQRTQQEDSAVYLCASSRDRGKQETQYFGPGTRLLVL.

The gene calls are TRBV28 and TRBJ2-5; D is possibly TRBD2 (5 bases). Germline lookup yields CDR1 MDHEN and CDR2 SYDVKM. V lost 4 bases and J lost 4, with 13 bases in between. The CDR3 covers 14 residues. The DNA of the CDR3 is TGTGCCAGCAGTTCCACGGGGTGGGCAGAGACCCAGTACTTC. This translates into CASSSTGWAETQYF.

About this clonotype itself: A clone one base away is much larger, so this may be a read error. This likely comes from a read error, as the CDR3 has no conserved phenylalanine or tryptophan at its end. V and J are TRBV12-3 or TRBV12-4 and TRBJ2-1; D is possibly TRBD1 (6 bases). There are 15 residues in the CDR3. V was shortened by 5 bases and J by 5 bases, with 16 bases between the two germline ends. CDR3 in DNA: TGTGCCAGCAGTAGCCACCTGACAGGAAACAATGAGCAGTTCCTC. It codes for CASSSHLTGNNEQFL.

In its sample, this clonotype was seen many times. The chain joins TRBV11-2 to TRBJ2-5, with unresolved D. V gave up 2 bases and J gave up 7 bases, with 14 bases separating them. Germline lookup yields CDR1 SGHAT and CDR2 FQNNGV. The CDR3 is made up of 14 amino acids. The CDR3 loop is CASSLRSSVRTQYF. In DNA form, the CDR3 reads TGTGCCAGCAGCTTAAGATCGTCAGTAAGGACCCAGTACTTC.